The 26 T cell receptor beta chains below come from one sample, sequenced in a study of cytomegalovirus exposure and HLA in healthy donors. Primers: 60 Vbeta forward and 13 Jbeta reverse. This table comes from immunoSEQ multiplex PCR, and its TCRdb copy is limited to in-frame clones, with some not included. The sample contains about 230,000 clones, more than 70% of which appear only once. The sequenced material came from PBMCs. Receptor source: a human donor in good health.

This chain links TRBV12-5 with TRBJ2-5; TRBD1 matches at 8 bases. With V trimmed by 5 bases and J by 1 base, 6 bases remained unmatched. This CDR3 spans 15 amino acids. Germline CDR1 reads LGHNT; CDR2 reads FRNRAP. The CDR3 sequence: CASGVGQAIQETQYF. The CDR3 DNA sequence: TGTGCTAGTGGTGTGGGACAGGCTATCCAAGAGACCCAGTACTTC.

As DNA, the CDR3 is TGTGCCAGCAGCGTTAGCGGGAGCTGGGAGACCCAGTACTTC. It codes for CASSVSGSWETQYF. This chain joins TRBV5-6 and TRBJ2-5; 9 nucleotides match TRBD2. This CDR3 has 14 residues. Losses at the gene ends were 4 bases for V and 5 bases for J; bases not matched to a gene: 6. CDR1 is SGHDT and CDR2 is YYEEEE in the germline V gene.

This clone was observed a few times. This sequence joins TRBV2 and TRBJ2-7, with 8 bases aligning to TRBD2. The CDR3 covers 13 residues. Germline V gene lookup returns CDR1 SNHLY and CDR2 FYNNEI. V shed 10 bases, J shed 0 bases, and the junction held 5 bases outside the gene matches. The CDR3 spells CAIERGLSYEQYF. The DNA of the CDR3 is TGTGCCATCGAGCGGGGGCTCTCCTACGAGCAGTACTTC.

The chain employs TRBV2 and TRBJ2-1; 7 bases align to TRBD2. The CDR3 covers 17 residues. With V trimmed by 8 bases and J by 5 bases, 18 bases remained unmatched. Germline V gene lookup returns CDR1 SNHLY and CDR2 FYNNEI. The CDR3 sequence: CASARDYPTTYNNEQFF. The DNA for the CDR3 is TGTGCCAGCGCCCGGGACTACCCTACCACCTACAACAATGAGCAGTTCTTC.

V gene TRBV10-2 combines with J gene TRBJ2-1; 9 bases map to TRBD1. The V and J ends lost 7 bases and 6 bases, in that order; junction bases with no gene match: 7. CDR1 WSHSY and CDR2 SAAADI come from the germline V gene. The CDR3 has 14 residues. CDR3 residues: CASKGQGSGNEQFF. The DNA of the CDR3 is TGCGCCAGCAAGGGACAGGGTTCGGGCAATGAGCAGTTCTTC.

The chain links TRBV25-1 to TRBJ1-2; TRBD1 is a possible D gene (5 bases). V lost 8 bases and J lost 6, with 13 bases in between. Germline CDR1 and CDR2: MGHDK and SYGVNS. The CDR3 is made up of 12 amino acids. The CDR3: CASSEAGDGYTF. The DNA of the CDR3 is TGTGCCAGCTCCGAGGCGGGGGATGGCTACACCTTC.

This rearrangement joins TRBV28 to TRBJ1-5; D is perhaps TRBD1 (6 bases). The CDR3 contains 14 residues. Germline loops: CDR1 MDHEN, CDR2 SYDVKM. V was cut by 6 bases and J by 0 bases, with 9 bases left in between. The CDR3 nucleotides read TGTGCCAGCAGAGGGACAACTAGCAATCAGCCCCAGCATTTT. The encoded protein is CASRGTTSNQPQHF.

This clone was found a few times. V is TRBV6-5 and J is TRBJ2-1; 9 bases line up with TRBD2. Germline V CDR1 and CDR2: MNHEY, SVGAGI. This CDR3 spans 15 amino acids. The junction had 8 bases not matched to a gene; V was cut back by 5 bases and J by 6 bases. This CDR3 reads CASSQWLAGSNEQFF. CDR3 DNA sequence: TGTGCCAGCAGTCAGTGGCTAGCGGGATCCAATGAGCAGTTCTTC.

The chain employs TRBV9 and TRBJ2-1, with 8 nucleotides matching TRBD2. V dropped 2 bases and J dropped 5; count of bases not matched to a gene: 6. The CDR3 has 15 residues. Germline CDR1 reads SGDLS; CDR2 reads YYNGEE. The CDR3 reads CASSVRLAPHNEQFF. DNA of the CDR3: TGTGCCAGCAGCGTTCGACTAGCGCCCCACAATGAGCAGTTCTTC. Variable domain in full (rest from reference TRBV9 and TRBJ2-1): DSGVTQTPKHLITATGQRVTLRCSPRSGDLSVYWYQQSLDQGLQFLIQYYNGEERAKGNILERFSAQQFPDLHSELNLSSLELGDSALYFCASSVRLAPHNEQFFGPGTRLTVL.

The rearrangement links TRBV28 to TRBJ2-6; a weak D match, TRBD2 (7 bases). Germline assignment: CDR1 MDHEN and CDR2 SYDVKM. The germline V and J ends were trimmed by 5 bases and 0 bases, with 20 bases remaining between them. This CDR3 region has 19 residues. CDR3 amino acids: CASSPSPGGRASGANVLTF. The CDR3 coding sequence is TGTGCCAGCAGTCCCTCCCCCGGGGGGCGCGCCTCTGGGGCCAACGTCCTGACTTTC.

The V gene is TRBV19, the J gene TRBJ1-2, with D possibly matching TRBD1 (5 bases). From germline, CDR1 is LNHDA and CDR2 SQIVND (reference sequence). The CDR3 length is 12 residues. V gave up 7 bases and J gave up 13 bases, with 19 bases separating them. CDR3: CASMDTFRLSTF. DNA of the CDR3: TGTGCCAGTATGGACACCTTCCGGTTGAGCACCTTC.

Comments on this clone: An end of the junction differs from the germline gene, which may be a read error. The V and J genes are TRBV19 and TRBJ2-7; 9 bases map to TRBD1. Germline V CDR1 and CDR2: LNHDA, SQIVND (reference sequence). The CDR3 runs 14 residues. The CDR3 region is CASRPGTGSSEQYF. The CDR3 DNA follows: TGTGCCAGTAGACCCGGGACAGGGTCCTCCGAGCAGTACTTC. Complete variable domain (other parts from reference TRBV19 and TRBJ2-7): DGGITQSPKYLFRKEGQNVTLSCEQNLNHDAMYWYRQDPGQGLRLIYYSQIVNDFQKGDIAEGYSVSREKKESFPLTVTSAQKNPTAFYLCASRPGTGSSEQYFGPGTRLTVT.

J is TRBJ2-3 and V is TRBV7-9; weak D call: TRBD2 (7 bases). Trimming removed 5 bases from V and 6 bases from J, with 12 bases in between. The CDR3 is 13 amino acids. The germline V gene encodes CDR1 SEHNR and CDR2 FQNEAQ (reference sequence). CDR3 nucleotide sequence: TGTGCCAGCAGCCAACGGGGGGCTGATACGCAGTATTTT. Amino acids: CASSQRGADTQYF. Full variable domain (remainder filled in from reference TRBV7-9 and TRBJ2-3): DTGVSQNPRHKITKRGQNVTFRCDPISEHNRLYWYRQTLGQGPEFLTYFQNEAQLEKSRLLSDRFSAERPKGSFSTLEIQRTEQGDSAMYLCASSQRGADTQYFGPGTRLTVL.

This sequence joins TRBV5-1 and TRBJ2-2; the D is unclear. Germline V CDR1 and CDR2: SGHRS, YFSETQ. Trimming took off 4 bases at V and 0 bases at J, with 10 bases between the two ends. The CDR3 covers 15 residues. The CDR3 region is CASSPPVSNTGELFF. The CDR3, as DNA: TGCGCCAGCAGCCCCCCAGTTTCGAACACCGGGGAGCTGTTTTTT. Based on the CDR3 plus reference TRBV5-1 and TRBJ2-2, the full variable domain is KAGVTQTPRYLIKTRGQQVTLSCSPISGHRSVSWYQQTPGQGLQFLFEYFSETQRNKGNFPGRFSGRQFSNSRSEMNVSTLELGDSALYLCASSPPVSNTGELFFGEGSRLTVL.

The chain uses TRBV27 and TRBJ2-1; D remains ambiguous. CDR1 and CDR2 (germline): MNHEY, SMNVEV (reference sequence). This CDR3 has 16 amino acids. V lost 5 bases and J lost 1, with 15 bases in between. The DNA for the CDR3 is TGTGCCAGCAGTGCGCGACCCGGCGGTTCCTACAATGAGCAGTTCTTC. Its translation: CASSARPGGSYNEQFF.

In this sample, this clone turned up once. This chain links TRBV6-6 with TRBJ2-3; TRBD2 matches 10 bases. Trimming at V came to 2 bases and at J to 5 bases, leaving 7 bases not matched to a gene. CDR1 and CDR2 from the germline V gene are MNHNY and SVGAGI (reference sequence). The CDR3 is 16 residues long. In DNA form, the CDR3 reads TGTGCCAGCAGTTACGCAGCGGGAGGGCCGGGAGATACGCAGTATTTT. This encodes CASSYAAGGPGDTQYF.

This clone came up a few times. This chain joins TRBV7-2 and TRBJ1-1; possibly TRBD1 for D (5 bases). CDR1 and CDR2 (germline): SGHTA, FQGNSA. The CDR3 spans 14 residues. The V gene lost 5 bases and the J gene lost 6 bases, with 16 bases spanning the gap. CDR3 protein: CASSPMGGTPEAFF. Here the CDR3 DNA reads TGTGCCAGCAGCCCGATGGGGGGAACTCCTGAAGCTTTCTTT.

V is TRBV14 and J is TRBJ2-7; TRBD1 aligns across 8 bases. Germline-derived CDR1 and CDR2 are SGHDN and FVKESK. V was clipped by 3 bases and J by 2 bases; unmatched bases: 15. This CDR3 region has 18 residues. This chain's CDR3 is CASSHPPGGQALAYEQYF. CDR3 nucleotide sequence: TGTGCCAGCAGCCACCCCCCTGGGGGACAGGCCCTCGCCTACGAGCAGTACTTC.

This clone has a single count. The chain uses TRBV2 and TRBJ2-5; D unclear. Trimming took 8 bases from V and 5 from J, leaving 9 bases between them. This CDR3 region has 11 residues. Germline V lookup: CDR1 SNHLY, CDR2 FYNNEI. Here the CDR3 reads CASEEAETQYF. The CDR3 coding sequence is TGTGCCAGCGAGGAAGCGGAGACCCAGTACTTC.

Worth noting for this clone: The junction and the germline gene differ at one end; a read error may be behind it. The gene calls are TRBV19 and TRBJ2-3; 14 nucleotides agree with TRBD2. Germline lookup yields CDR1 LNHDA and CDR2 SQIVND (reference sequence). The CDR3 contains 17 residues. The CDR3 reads CASSPRTSGRYTETQYF. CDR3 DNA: TGTGCCAGTAGCCCTAGGACTAGCGGGAGGTATACAGAGACGCAGTATTTT.

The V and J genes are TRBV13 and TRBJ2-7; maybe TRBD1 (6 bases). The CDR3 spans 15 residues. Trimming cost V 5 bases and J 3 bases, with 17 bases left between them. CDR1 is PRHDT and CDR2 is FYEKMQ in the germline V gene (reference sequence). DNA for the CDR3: TGTGCCAGCAGCCCTAGACGGGACATATACTACGAGCAGTACTTC. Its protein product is CASSPRRDIYYEQYF.

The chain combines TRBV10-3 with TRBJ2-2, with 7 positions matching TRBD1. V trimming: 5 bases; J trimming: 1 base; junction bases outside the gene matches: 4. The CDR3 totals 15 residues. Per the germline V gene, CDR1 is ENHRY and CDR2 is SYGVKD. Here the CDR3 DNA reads TGTGCCATCAGTCGCGGACAGGAGAACACCGGGGAGCTGTTTTTT. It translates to CAISRGQENTGELFF.

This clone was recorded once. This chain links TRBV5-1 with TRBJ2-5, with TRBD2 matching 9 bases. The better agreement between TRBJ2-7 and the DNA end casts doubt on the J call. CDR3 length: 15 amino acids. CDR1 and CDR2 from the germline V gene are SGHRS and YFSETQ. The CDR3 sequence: CASSFTSGFVYEQYF. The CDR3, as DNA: TGCGCCAGCAGCTTTACTAGCGGGTTTGTCTACGAGCAGTACTTC.

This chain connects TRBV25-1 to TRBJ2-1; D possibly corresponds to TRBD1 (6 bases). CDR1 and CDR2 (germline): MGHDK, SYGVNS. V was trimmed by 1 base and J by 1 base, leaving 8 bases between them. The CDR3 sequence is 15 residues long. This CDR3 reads CASSELDRSYNEQFF. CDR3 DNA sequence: TGTGCCAGCAGTGAATTAGACAGGTCCTACAATGAGCAGTTCTTC.

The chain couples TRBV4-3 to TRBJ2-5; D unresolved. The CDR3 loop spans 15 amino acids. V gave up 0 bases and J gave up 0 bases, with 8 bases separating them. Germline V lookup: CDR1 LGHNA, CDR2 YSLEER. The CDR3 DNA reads TGCGCCAGCAGCCAAGACCCCTCCCACCAAGAGACCCAGTACTTC. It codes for CASSQDPSHQETQYF.

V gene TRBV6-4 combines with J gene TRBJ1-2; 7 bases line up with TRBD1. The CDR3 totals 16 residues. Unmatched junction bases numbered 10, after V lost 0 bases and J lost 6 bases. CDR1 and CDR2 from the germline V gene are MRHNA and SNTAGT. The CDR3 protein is CASSDSGQDDLDGYTF. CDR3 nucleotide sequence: TGTGCCAGCAGTGACTCCGGACAGGATGATTTAGATGGCTACACCTTC.